Sequencing of this TCR beta chain was carried out in a study of T cells after yellow fever vaccination. Study at large: Fractions with few cells were prepared using SMART-Seq v4 Ultra Low Input.

Overall study results and limits: Subsequent booster samples again held most clones from primary vaccination (just under 98% CD4, about 90% CD8).

This clonotype occurred many times. The antigen is not known. The CDR3 runs to 15 residues. V was pared by 0 bases and J by 1 base, with 0 bases of the junction left unmatched. Germline values: CDR1 SGHRS, CDR2 YFSETQ. As TCR cDNA was made by 5'RACE template switching, a universal primer site and UMIs were added. TCRdb fed the 5' RACE reads into MiXCR, producing one record per CDR3 protein. The sample contains about 360,000 distinct CDR3 sequences, 6.2% of which appear only once. The J gene is TRBJ2-3, the V gene TRBV5-1, with TRBD2 identical over 9 bases. This receptor was obtained from a man aged 25 to 40 who received the YFV17D yellow fever vaccine. The input for sequencing was PBMCs, taken 5 days after the yellow fever booster vaccination. CDR3 loop: CASSLGLAGTDTQYF. In DNA form, the CDR3 reads TGCGCCAGCAGCTTGGGACTAGCGGGCACAGATACGCAGTATTTT. The full variable domain, its missing parts supplied by reference TRBV5-1 and TRBJ2-3, is KAGVTQTPRYLIKTRGQQVTLSCSPISGHRSVSWYQQTPGQGLQFLFEYFSETQRNKGNFPGRFSGRQFSNSRSEMNVSTLELGDSALYLCASSLGLAGTDTQYFGPGTRLTVL.